Shown below are 17 T cell receptor beta chains from a single sample sequenced in a study of shared clonotypes between healthy human individuals. Using immunoSEQ multiplex PCR, the repertoire was profiled, and TCRdb retains in-frame clones only, with some absent. The sample includes around 620,000 clones, about 95% of them seen just once. Naive CD8 cells comprised CD45RO-negative, CCR7-positively selected cells, excluding terminally differentiated effector memory CD45RA+ cells. Sequenced input: naive CD8+ T cells sorted from blood. These receptors were obtained from a woman aged 25-40 years in good health.

The J gene is TRBJ1-1, the V gene TRBV11-2, with 9 bases aligning to TRBD1. The CDR3 is 14 residues long. Germline V lookup: CDR1 SGHAT, CDR2 FQNNGV. V lost 1 base, J lost 11 bases, and 8 bases stayed unmatched. CDR3 residues: CASSLVLGTGTAFF. CDR3 nucleotides: TGTGCCAGCAGCTTAGTTTTAGGGACAGGGACCGCTTTCTTT.

The genes are TRBV6-5 and TRBJ2-7, with D unclear. Germline CDR1 reads MNHEY; CDR2 reads SVGAGI. With 7 bases removed from V and 7 bases from J, the gap between germline ends came to 23 bases. The CDR3 has 15 amino acids. The CDR3 nucleotides are TGTGCCAGCACTCCATTCCGGGCTAACCAAGGGGAGCAGTACTTC. This codes for CASTPFRANQGEQYF.

V is TRBV5-4 and J is TRBJ2-7, with D tentatively TRBD2 (7 bases). The length of the CDR3 is 13 residues. Trimming removed 6 bases from V and 2 bases from J, with 12 bases in between. CDR1 and CDR2 from the germline V gene are SGHNT and YYREEE (reference sequence). Written as DNA, the CDR3 is TGTGCCAGCAATTGGGAGGGGGCCTACGAGCAGTACTTC. It yields the protein CASNWEGAYEQYF.

The chain recombines TRBV5-8 with TRBJ1-5; no definite D call. V was shortened by 0 bases and J by 1 base, with 11 bases between the two germline ends. Germline V gene lookup returns CDR1 SGHTS and CDR2 YDEGEE. The CDR3 is 16 amino acids. The CDR3 DNA reads TGTGCCAGCAGCTTGGTCGAGGGTGGGAGCAATCAGCCCCAGCATTTT. This gives the protein CASSLVEGGSNQPQHF.

V gene TRBV21-1 combines with J gene TRBJ1-2; the D call of TRBD1 is as the table states it, not checked on the DNA. TRBV21-1 is shown as a pseudogene. The CDR3 is 16 amino acids. CDR3 nucleotide sequence: TGTGCCAGCAGCGCAGAATCCGGGACAGGGAATTGGGGCTACACCTTC. It specifies CASSAESGTGNWGYTF.

This clone has only one observation. This sequence joins TRBV27 and TRBJ2-2, with 7 bases identical to TRBD1. Germline V gene lookup returns CDR1 MNHEY and CDR2 SMNVEV (reference sequence). Germline trimming cut 5 bases from V and 3 bases from J; bases unmatched to any gene: 6. The CDR3 spans 15 residues. CDR3 DNA: TGTGCCAGCAGTCCTCAGGGGGTGTACACCGGGGAGCTGTTTTTT. Its translation is CASSPQGVYTGELFF.

Turning to this clone: At the DNA level, this CDR3 is encoded by other sequences in the same sample as well. The genes are TRBV7-9 and TRBJ2-7, with 8 nucleotides matching TRBD2. V trimming: 5 bases; J trimming: 0 bases; junction bases outside the gene matches: 6. CDR1 is SEHNR and CDR2 is FQNEAQ in the germline V gene (reference sequence). CDR3 size: 15 residues. The CDR3 sequence is CASSPLAGSSYEQYF. The CDR3 DNA reads as TGTGCCAGCAGCCCATTAGCGGGGAGCTCCTACGAGCAGTACTTC.

This chain's CDR3 is CASSLSRGTANTEAFF. CDR3 DNA: TGTGCCAGCAGTCTCAGTCGGGGGACAGCGAACACTGAAGCTTTCTTT. The J gene is TRBJ1-1, the V gene TRBV27, with 7 bases identical to TRBD1. The CDR3 extends over 16 amino acids. V shed 5 bases and J 1 base; nucleotides not matched to a gene: 10. Germline V CDR1 and CDR2: MNHEY, SMNVEV (reference sequence).

This clone was counted a single time. This sequence joins TRBV30 and TRBJ1-5; no reliable D call. Trimming removed 0 bases at V and 7 bases at J, with 10 bases between. Germline V gives CDR1 GTSNPN, CDR2 SVGIG (reference sequence). The length of the CDR3 is 13 residues. The CDR3 is CAWSVDGRQPQHF. The CDR3 DNA sequence: TGTGCCTGGAGTGTAGATGGGAGACAGCCCCAGCATTTT.

The V gene is TRBV10-3, the J gene TRBJ1-5; D remains ambiguous. The CDR3 consists of 13 residues. The ends were cut back, 3 bases at V and 3 bases at J, with 6 bases in the middle. Germline-derived CDR1 and CDR2 are ENHRY and SYGVKD. Written as DNA, the CDR3 is TGTGCCATCAGTGACAGTTTCAATCAGCCCCAGCATTTT. Protein product: CAISDSFNQPQHF.

The rearrangement links TRBV7-9 to TRBJ2-1; tentative D call: TRBD2 (5 bases). Deletions cut 10 bases from V and 1 base from J, with 11 bases between. The CDR3 totals 13 residues. CDR1 is SEHNR and CDR2 is FQNEAQ in the germline V gene (reference sequence). The CDR3 spells CATLGVSYNEQFF. In nucleotides, the CDR3 is TGTGCCACCCTGGGAGTATCCTACAATGAGCAGTTCTTC.

The chain has TRBV6-1 and TRBJ1-2, with D tentatively TRBD1 (6 bases). Trimming removed 5 bases from V and 0 bases from J, with 13 bases in between. Germline values: CDR1 MNHNS, CDR2 SASEGT. The CDR3 covers 15 residues. CDR3 sequence reads: CASSPDRQTNYGYTF. The CDR3 nucleotides are TGTGCCAGCAGTCCGGACAGACAAACTAACTATGGCTACACCTTC.

The chain recombines TRBV30 with TRBJ2-3; unclear D gene. Trimming removed 0 bases from V and 2 bases from J, with 12 bases in between. This CDR3 has 15 residues. Germline V CDR1 and CDR2: GTSNPN, SVGIG (reference sequence). Here the CDR3 DNA reads TGTGCCTGGAGTGTTGGTGGCCACGACACAGATACGCAGTATTTT. This translates into CAWSVGGHDTDTQYF.

The CDR3 spells CASSDGWTGGLDTQYF. In DNA, the CDR3 is TGTGCCAGCAGTGATGGTTGGACAGGGGGCTTAGATACGCAGTATTTT. The chain employs TRBV6-4 and TRBJ2-3; TRBD1 matches at 11 bases. The CDR3 consists of 16 residues. The trim removed 3 bases at V and 5 bases at J, leaving 7 bases unmatched. Germline CDR1 reads MRHNA; CDR2 reads SNTAGT.

This rearrangement joins TRBV6-5 to TRBJ2-3, with TRBD2 identical over 8 bases. This CDR3 has 15 residues. From germline, CDR1 is MNHEY and CDR2 SVGAGI. The ends lost 3 bases at V and 1 base at J; junction bases unmatched: 3. The CDR3 spells CASSYSGKGTDTQYF. The DNA for the CDR3 is TGTGCCAGCAGTTATAGCGGGAAGGGCACAGATACGCAGTATTTT.

The chain combines TRBV18 with TRBJ2-3; D gene unclear. Between the trimmed V and J ends, which lost 1 base and 2 bases, there was a span of 22 bases. The CDR3 sequence is 19 residues long. Germline V CDR1 and CDR2: KGHSH, LQKENI. The CDR3 coding sequence is TGTGCCAGCTCACCACGCTTTTTCGGGCAGTACGACACCACAGATACGCAGTATTTT. It specifies CASSPRFFGQYDTTDTQYF.

Regarding this clone: Other DNA sequences from this sample encode an identical CDR3 as well. V usage is TRBV6-1 and J usage is TRBJ1-5; D is unresolved. CDR1 MNHNS and CDR2 SASEGT come from the germline V gene. The CDR3 covers 14 residues. Trimming took 6 bases from V and 1 from J, leaving 10 bases between them. CDR3 bases: TGTGCCAGCAGAAATCGTGGGAGCAATCAGCCCCAGCATTTT. This translates into CASRNRGSNQPQHF.